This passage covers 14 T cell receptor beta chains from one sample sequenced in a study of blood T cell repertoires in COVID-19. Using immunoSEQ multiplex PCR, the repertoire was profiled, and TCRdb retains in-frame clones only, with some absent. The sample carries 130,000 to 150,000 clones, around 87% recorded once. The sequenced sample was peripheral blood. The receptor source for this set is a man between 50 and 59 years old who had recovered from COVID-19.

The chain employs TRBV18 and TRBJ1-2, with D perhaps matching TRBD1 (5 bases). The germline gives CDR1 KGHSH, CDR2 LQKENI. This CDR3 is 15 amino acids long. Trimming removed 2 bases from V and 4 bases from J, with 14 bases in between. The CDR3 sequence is CASSPVASGFYGYTF. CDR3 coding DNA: TGTGCCAGCTCACCAGTAGCTTCAGGGTTCTATGGCTACACCTTC.

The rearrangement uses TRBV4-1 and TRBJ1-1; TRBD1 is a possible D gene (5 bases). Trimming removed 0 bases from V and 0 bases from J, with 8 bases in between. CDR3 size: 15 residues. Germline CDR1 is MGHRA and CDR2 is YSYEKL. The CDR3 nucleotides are TGCGCCAGCAGCCAAGAGCGGGGGTTGAACACTGAAGCTTTCTTT. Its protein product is CASSQERGLNTEAFF.

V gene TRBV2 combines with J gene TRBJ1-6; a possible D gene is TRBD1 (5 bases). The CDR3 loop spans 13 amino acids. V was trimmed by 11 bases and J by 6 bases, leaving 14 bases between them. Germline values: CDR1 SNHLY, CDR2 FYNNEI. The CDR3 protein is CASMRDFNSPLHF. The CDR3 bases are TGTGCCTCAATGAGGGACTTTAATTCACCCCTCCACTTT.

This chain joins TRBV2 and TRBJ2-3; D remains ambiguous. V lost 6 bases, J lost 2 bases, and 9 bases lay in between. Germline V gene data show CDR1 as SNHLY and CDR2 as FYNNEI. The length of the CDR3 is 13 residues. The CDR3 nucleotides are TGTGCCAGCAGCTTCAGCGTCACAGATACGCAGTATTTT. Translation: CASSFSVTDTQYF.

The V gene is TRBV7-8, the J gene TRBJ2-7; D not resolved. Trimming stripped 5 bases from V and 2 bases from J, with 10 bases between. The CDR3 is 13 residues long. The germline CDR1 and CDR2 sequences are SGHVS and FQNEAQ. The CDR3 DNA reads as TGTGCCAGCAGCCGAGGTTCCGCCTACGAGCAGTACTTC. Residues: CASSRGSAYEQYF.

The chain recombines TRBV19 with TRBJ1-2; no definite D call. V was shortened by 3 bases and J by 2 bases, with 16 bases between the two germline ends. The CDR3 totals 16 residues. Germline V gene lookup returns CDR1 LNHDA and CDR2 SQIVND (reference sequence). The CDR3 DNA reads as TGTGCCAGTAGTATCCCCGCGGGCAGCCGGAACTATGGCTACACCTTC. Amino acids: CASSIPAGSRNYGYTF. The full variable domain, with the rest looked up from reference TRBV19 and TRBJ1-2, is DGGITQSPKYLFRKEGQNVTLSCEQNLNHDAMYWYRQDPGQGLRLIYYSQIVNDFQKGDIAEGYSVSREKKESFPLTVTSAQKNPTAFYLCASSIPAGSRNYGYTFGSGTRLTVV.

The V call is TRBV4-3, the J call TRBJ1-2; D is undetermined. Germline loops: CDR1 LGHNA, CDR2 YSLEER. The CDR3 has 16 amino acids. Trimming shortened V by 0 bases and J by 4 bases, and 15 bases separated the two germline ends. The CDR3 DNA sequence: TGCGCCAGCAGCCAAGACTTTGGAGGCGCCGGCTATGGCTACACCTTC. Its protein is CASSQDFGGAGYGYTF.

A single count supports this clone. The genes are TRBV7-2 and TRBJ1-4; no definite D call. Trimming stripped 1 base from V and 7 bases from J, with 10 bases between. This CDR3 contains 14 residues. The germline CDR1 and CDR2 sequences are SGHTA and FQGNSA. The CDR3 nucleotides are TGTGCCAGCAGCTTAGGGTTCGAGGGTGAAAAACTGTTTTTT. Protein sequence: CASSLGFEGEKLFF.

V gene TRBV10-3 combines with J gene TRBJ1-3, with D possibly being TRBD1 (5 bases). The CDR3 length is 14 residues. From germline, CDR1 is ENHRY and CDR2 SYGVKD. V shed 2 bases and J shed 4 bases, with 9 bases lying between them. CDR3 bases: TGTGCCATCAGTGAGGGGGCCACGGGAAACACCATATATTTT. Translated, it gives CAISEGATGNTIYF.

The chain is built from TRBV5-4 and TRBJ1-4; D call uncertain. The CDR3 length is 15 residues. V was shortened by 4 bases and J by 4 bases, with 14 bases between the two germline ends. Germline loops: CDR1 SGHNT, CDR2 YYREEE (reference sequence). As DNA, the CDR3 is TGTGCCAGCAGCCTGGACCTGGGAGATAATGAAAAACTGTTTTTT. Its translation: CASSLDLGDNEKLFF.

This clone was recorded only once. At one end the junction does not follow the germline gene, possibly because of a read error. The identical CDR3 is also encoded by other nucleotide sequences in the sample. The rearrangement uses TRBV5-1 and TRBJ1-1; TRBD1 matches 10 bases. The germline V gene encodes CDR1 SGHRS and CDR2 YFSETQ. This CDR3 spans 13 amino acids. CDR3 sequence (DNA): TGTGCCAGCAGTCAAGGACAGGGGGCTGAAGCTTTCTTT. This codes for CASSQGQGAEAFF.

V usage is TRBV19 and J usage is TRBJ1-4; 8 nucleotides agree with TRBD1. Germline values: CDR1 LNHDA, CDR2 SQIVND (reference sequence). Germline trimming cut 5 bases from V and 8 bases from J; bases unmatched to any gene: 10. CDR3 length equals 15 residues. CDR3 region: CASSYLTGVSEKLFF. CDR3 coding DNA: TGTGCCAGTAGTTACTTGACAGGGGTGAGCGAAAAACTGTTTTTT. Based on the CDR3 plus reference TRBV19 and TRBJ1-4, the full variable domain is DGGITQSPKYLFRKEGQNVTLSCEQNLNHDAMYWYRQDPGQGLRLIYYSQIVNDFQKGDIAEGYSVSREKKESFPLTVTSAQKNPTAFYLCASSYLTGVSEKLFFGSGTQLSVL.

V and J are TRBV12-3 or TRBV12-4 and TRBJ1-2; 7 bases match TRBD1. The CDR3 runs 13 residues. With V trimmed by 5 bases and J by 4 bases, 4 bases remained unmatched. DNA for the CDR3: TGTGCCAGCAGTCTGACAGGGCCCTATGGCTACACCTTC. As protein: CASSLTGPYGYTF.

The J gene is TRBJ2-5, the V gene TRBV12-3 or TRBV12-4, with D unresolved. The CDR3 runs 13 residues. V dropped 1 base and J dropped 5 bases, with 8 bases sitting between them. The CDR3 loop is CASSLGAQETQYF. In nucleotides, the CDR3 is TGTGCCAGCAGTTTAGGGGCCCAGGAGACCCAGTACTTC.